The following is a T cell receptor beta chain sequence with its context. This record comes from a study of naive and memory T cell subsets. Ligated cDNA underwent four rounds of PCR with nested alpha and beta constant region primers and SP2. MiXCR, run by TCRdb on the 5' RACE reads, gives a single entry per CDR3 protein. This sample has about 62,000 distinct CDR3 sequences, with around 8% found just once. TCR cDNA received a 3' ligated oligonucleotide that carried a UMI. Germline assignment: CDR1 KGHSH and CDR2 LQKENI. CDR3 size: 14 residues. Trimming took 2 bases from V and 0 from J, leaving 7 bases between them.

The chain links TRBV18 to TRBJ2-5; no definite D call. This receptor was taken from a female donor in good health. Written as DNA, the CDR3 is TGTGCCAGCTCACCAAAAACCAACCAAGAGACCCAGTACTTC. This translates into CASSPKTNQETQYF.